A single sample gave rise to the 12 T cell receptor beta chains below, sequenced in a study of blood T cells in healthy people across ages. Using a J-beta primer mix together with a sample-barcoded 5' primer, a second PCR was run for roughly 6 to 11 cycles. TCRdb reprocessed the 5' RACE reads via MiXCR and lists one record per CDR3 protein. Found here are approximately 1,000,000 distinct CDR3 sequences, approximately 38% of them singletons; the top ten hold under 15%. Sequencing used blood. These receptors all stem from a man younger than 35 in good health.

The chain couples TRBV10-3 to TRBJ2-7; weak D call: TRBD2 (6 bases). Germline CDR1 reads ENHRY; CDR2 reads SYGVKD. V lost 2 bases to trimming and J lost 7 bases, with 9 bases between them. The CDR3 has 12 amino acids. The CDR3 nucleotides read TGTGCCATCAGTGAGCCGGGGGATGAGCAGTACTTC. This gives the protein CAISEPGDEQYF.

The rearrangement links TRBV2 to TRBJ1-5, with 7 bases matching TRBD1. CDR1 SNHLY and CDR2 FYNNEI come from the germline V gene. Trimming removed 6 bases from V and 9 bases from J; junction bases left unmatched: 11. This CDR3 is 14 amino acids long. The CDR3 DNA follows: TGTGCCAGCAGGGGGGACAGTCCGGTTTCGCCCCAGCATTTT. It specifies CASRGDSPVSPQHF.

This clonotype was picked up one time. This sequence joins TRBV20-1 and TRBJ1-4, with 7 positions matching TRBD1. In germline, CDR1 is DFQATT, CDR2 SNEGSKA (reference sequence). V was clipped by 1 base and J by 3 bases; unmatched bases: 8. CDR3 length: 16 amino acids. The CDR3 region is CSARVPTGDSNEKLFF. The CDR3 bases are TGCAGTGCTAGAGTCCCCACAGGGGACTCTAATGAAAAACTGTTTTTT.

The sample holds a few counts of this clonotype. The chain is built from TRBV2 and TRBJ2-3; D gene uncertain. The germline CDR1 and CDR2 sequences are SNHLY and FYNNEI. CDR3 size: 13 residues. V was pared by 6 bases and J by 5 bases, with 12 bases between. The CDR3 reads CASSLKFGDTQYF. The CDR3 bases are TGTGCCAGCAGCCTAAAGTTCGGAGATACGCAGTATTTT.

This clonotype appeared a few times. The chain has TRBV5-6 and TRBJ2-3, with 7 positions matching TRBD2. Unmatched junction bases numbered 5, after V lost 1 base and J lost 0 bases. This CDR3 spans 16 amino acids. Germline V CDR1 and CDR2: SGHDT, YYEEEE. The CDR3 nucleotides read TGTGCCAGCAGCTTGATGAGCGGGGCTAGCACAGATACGCAGTATTTT. It codes for CASSLMSGASTDTQYF.

This clonotype has just a few counts. The chain couples TRBV5-6 to TRBJ1-5; D not resolved. V lost 1 base and J 0 bases, leaving 8 bases between the germline ends. The CDR3 has 15 residues. Germline-derived CDR1 and CDR2 are SGHDT and YYEEEE. The chain's CDR3 is CASSLKGTSNQPQHF. In DNA, the CDR3 is TGTGCCAGCAGCTTGAAAGGTACTAGCAATCAGCCCCAGCATTTT.

This clonotype was seen more than once but under ten times. Here the CDR3 reads CASSEAELAAQETQYF. Written as DNA, the CDR3 is TGTGCCAGCAGTGAAGCGGAACTAGCGGCCCAAGAGACCCAGTACTTC. This rearrangement joins TRBV2 to TRBJ2-5; TRBD2 agrees at 8 bases. The CDR3 is made up of 16 amino acids. Trimming removed 0 bases from V and 1 base from J; junction bases left unmatched: 4. CDR1 SNHLY and CDR2 FYNNEI come from the germline V gene.

Of note for this clonotype: Germline is not matched at one junction end, which may reflect a read error. The chain recombines TRBV5-1 with TRBJ1-4; the D gene is possibly TRBD1 (6 bases). This CDR3 has 16 residues. Germline lookup yields CDR1 SGHRS and CDR2 YFSETQ. The CDR3 DNA follows: TGCGCCAGCAAATGGCGGGATGGGACACCTAATGAAAAACCGTTTTTT. Translation: CASKWRDGTPNEKPFF. The complete variable domain, with remaining parts taken from reference TRBV5-1 and TRBJ1-4, reads KAGVTQTPRYLIKTRGQQVTLSCSPISGHRSVSWYQQTPGQGLQFLFEYFSETQRNKGNFPGRFSGRQFSNSRSEMNVSTLELGDSALYLCASKWRDGTPNEKPFFGSGTQLSVL.

The CDR3 DNA reads as TGTGCCAGCAGGCCCCTGACGGCGCAAGAGACCCAGTACTTC. Protein: CASRPLTAQETQYF. This chain connects TRBV12-3 or TRBV12-4 to TRBJ2-7; D is unresolved. The DNA end is more similar to TRBJ2-5, so the J call may be wrong. This CDR3 comprises 14 residues.

Many counts were recorded for this clonotype. The chain combines TRBV7-9 with TRBJ2-3; D gene uncertain. Germline V gene lookup returns CDR1 SEHNR and CDR2 FQNEAQ (reference sequence). V was shortened by 1 base and J by 2 bases, with 16 bases between the two germline ends. This CDR3 has 17 amino acids. The CDR3 is CASSLGSRRIHTDTQYF. DNA of the CDR3: TGTGCCAGCAGCTTAGGCTCCAGGCGAATCCACACAGATACGCAGTATTTT.

This clonotype was picked up a small number of times. This chain uses TRBV9 with TRBJ1-6; 9 nucleotides match TRBD1. V gave up 6 bases and J gave up 7 bases; unmatched junction bases: 8. The CDR3 extends over 15 amino acids. Germline V lookup: CDR1 SGDLS, CDR2 YYNGEE. Here the CDR3 reads CASTVGTGINSPLHF. DNA of the CDR3: TGTGCCAGCACCGTCGGGACAGGGATCAATTCACCCCTCCACTTT.

The chain is built from TRBV20-1 and TRBJ1-5; D not certain. CDR3 size: 13 residues. Deletions cut 4 bases from V and 7 bases from J, with 14 bases between. CDR1 is DFQATT, CDR2 SNEGSKA, per germline (reference sequence). CDR3 in DNA: TGCAGTGCTAATTTGGGTGGGAGGCAGCCCCAGCATTTT. It codes for CSANLGGRQPQHF.